These 17 T cell receptor beta chains were all obtained from the same sample, sequenced in a study of cytomegalovirus exposure and HLA in healthy donors. PCR amplification relied on 60 Vbeta primers (plus 13 Jbeta primers). Clones were read by immunoSEQ multiplex PCR, and TCRdb kept only the in-frame ones, dropping some. The sample lists about 180,000 clones, under 80% occurring once. Sequenced input: PBMCs. The receptor set was obtained from a woman in her twenties or thirties in good health and CMV-seropositive.

This clone has just one count. The J gene is TRBJ2-3, the V gene TRBV4-1; 10 bases are shared with TRBD2. From germline, CDR1 is MGHRA and CDR2 YSYEKL. V trimming: 2 bases; J trimming: 4 bases; junction bases outside the gene matches: 0. This CDR3 comprises 14 residues. The CDR3: CASSQLAGADTQYF. CDR3 nucleotides: TGCGCCAGCAGCCAACTAGCGGGGGCAGATACGCAGTATTTT.

This chain uses TRBV6-6 with TRBJ1-5; 7 bases map to TRBD1. With 6 bases clipped from V and 6 bases from J, the junction kept 8 bases outside the gene matches. CDR3 length: 14 amino acids. CDR1 is MNHNY and CDR2 is SVGAGI in the germline V gene (reference sequence). The CDR3 region has the DNA TGTGCCAGCAGAAACCACAGGGGAAGTCAGCCCCAGCATTTT. This sequence encodes CASRNHRGSQPQHF.

The sample holds a few counts of this clone. The gene calls are TRBV27 and TRBJ1-5; 8 positions agree with TRBD1. Germline V gene data show CDR1 as MNHEY and CDR2 as SMNVEV (reference sequence). This CDR3 region has 14 residues. The J segment lost 9 bases and the V segment lost 2 bases, leaving 6 bases of the junction unmatched. As DNA, the CDR3 is TGTGCCAGCAGTTTAATGGCAGGGGGCCGGCCCCAGCATTTT. It specifies CASSLMAGGRPQHF.

As regards this clone: The sample contains more than one DNA sequence encoding this CDR3. The chain has TRBV5-4 and TRBJ2-3, with TRBD2 matching 8 bases. The V gene's germline CDR1 is SGHNT and CDR2 YYREEE (reference sequence). The CDR3 sequence is 15 residues long. V dropped 0 bases and J dropped 4; count of bases not matched to a gene: 4. For the CDR3, the DNA is TGTGCCAGCAGCTTGGCGGGGGGGCCCGCAGATACGCAGTATTTT. It encodes CASSLAGGPADTQYF.

The V gene is TRBV9, the J gene TRBJ1-4, with TRBD1 identical over 8 bases. The J segment lost 7 bases and the V segment lost 3 bases, leaving 8 bases of the junction unmatched. This CDR3 spans 15 amino acids. Germline V CDR1 and CDR2: SGDLS, YYNGEE. Here the CDR3 DNA reads TGTGCCAGCAGCGCGCTCGGGACAGGTCGTGAAAAACTGTTTTTT. Protein sequence: CASSALGTGREKLFF.

Only a few counts were recorded for this clone. This rearrangement joins TRBV2 to TRBJ1-2; the match to TRBD1 covers 12 bases. The CDR3 spans 19 residues. V was pared by 1 base and J by 3 bases, with 12 bases of the junction left unmatched. CDR1 is SNHLY and CDR2 is FYNNEI in the germline V gene. This CDR3 reads CASSEGVGDRGLLDYGYTF. The CDR3 coding sequence is TGTGCCAGCAGTGAAGGAGTGGGGGACAGGGGGCTTCTTGACTATGGCTACACCTTC.

The chain carries TRBV4-1 and TRBJ2-7; 11 positions agree with TRBD2. V trimming: 3 bases; J trimming: 3 bases; junction bases outside the gene matches: 4. Germline V lookup: CDR1 MGHRA, CDR2 YSYEKL. The CDR3 totals 15 residues. CDR3 sequence: CASSQPSGGLYEQYF. The DNA of the CDR3 is TGCGCCAGCAGCCAGCCTAGCGGGGGGCTCTACGAGCAGTACTTC.

The chain employs TRBV4-2 and TRBJ1-3; no reliable D call. The germline V and J ends were trimmed by 0 bases and 3 bases, with 12 bases remaining between them. In germline, CDR1 is LGHNA, CDR2 YNFKEQ. The CDR3 consists of 16 residues. The CDR3 bases are TGTGCCAGCAGCCAAGAGGCGACACGGGGTGGAAACACCATATATTTT. Translating it yields CASSQEATRGGNTIYF.

This chain joins TRBV28 and TRBJ1-1; 7 nucleotides line up with TRBD1. The CDR3 extends over 14 amino acids. The J segment lost 5 bases and the V segment lost 3 bases, leaving 6 bases of the junction unmatched. Per the germline V gene, CDR1 is MDHEN and CDR2 is SYDVKM. The CDR3 coding sequence is TGTGCCAGCAGTTTCTCGCCAGGGGGGACTGAAGCTTTCTTT. Amino acid sequence: CASSFSPGGTEAFF.

The chain carries TRBV11-2 and TRBJ2-7, with a tentative D call TRBD2 (5 bases). The V end lost 5 bases, the J end lost 0 bases, and 20 bases lay between the germline ends. Germline values: CDR1 SGHAT, CDR2 FQNNGV. CDR3 size: 17 residues. The CDR3 spells CASSATLRRASSYEQYF. Here the CDR3 DNA reads TGTGCCAGCAGCGCCACTTTAAGGCGGGCGAGCTCCTACGAGCAGTACTTC.

This clone was observed a handful of times. The J gene is TRBJ2-3, the V gene TRBV9; no firm D call. From germline, CDR1 is SGDLS and CDR2 YYNGEE. V lost 2 bases to trimming and J lost 0 bases, with 13 bases between them. The CDR3 spans 16 residues. The CDR3 DNA sequence: TGTGCCAGCAGCGTTGCTCGGTCGACTAGCACAGATACGCAGTATTTT. This codes for CASSVARSTSTDTQYF. Variable domain in full (rest from reference TRBV9 and TRBJ2-3): DSGVTQTPKHLITATGQRVTLRCSPRSGDLSVYWYQQSLDQGLQFLIQYYNGEERAKGNILERFSAQQFPDLHSELNLSSLELGDSALYFCASSVARSTSTDTQYFGPGTRLTVL.

In its sample, this clone was seen a few times. The V gene is TRBV4-3, the J gene TRBJ2-3, with TRBD1 matching over 8 bases. CDR3 length: 15 residues. V dropped 1 base and J dropped 2; count of bases not matched to a gene: 2. CDR1 is LGHNA, CDR2 YSLEER, per germline. The DNA for the CDR3 is TGCGCCAGCAGCCAAGGGACAGGGAACACAGATACGCAGTATTTT. As protein: CASSQGTGNTDTQYF.

This clone appeared a single time. The genes are TRBV27 and TRBJ2-7; D may be TRBD2 (6 bases). V lost 7 bases to trimming and J lost 5 bases, with 15 bases between them. This CDR3 is built from 13 residues. CDR1 and CDR2 from the germline V gene are MNHEY and SMNVEV (reference sequence). CDR3 in amino acids: CASTPGGTHEQYF. CDR3 nucleotides: TGTGCCAGCACCCCTGGCGGGACCCACGAGCAGTACTTC.

This chain links TRBV21-1 with TRBJ2-2; TRBD1, the table's D call, lacks a check against the DNA. TRBV21-1 is deemed a pseudogene. The CDR3 is 16 amino acids. The CDR3 reads CASSNVGQGRAGELFF. The CDR3 nucleotides read TGTGCCAGCAGCAACGTGGGACAGGGAAGAGCCGGGGAGCTGTTTTTT.

This sequence joins TRBV28 and TRBJ2-7, with a weak D call TRBD1 (5 bases). This CDR3 comprises 13 residues. The germline V gene encodes CDR1 MDHEN and CDR2 SYDVKM. The V end lost 9 bases, the J end lost 2 bases, and 14 bases lay between the germline ends. CDR3 loop: CASMGLPTYEQYF. In DNA form, the CDR3 reads TGTGCCAGTATGGGGCTTCCGACCTACGAGCAGTACTTC.

Only a few counts were recorded for this clone. V and J are TRBV28 and TRBJ1-5; TRBD1 matches at 7 bases. CDR1 MDHEN and CDR2 SYDVKM come from the germline V gene. The trim removed 4 bases at V and 0 bases at J, leaving 9 bases unmatched. This CDR3 has 17 amino acids. The CDR3, as DNA: TGTGCCAGCAGTTACCCCAGGGGGAGTTATAGCAATCAGCCCCAGCATTTT. Amino acids: CASSYPRGSYSNQPQHF. Filled out from reference TRBV28 and TRBJ1-5, the complete variable domain reads DVKVTQSSRYLVKRTGEKVFLECVQDMDHENMFWYRQDPGLGLRLIYFSYDVKMKEKGDIPEGYSVSREKKERFSLILESASTNQTSMYLCASSYPRGSYSNQPQHFGDGTRLSIL.

There are a few counts of this clone. The chain joins TRBV7-9 to TRBJ2-3, with 15 bases matching TRBD2. Germline loops: CDR1 SEHNR, CDR2 FQNEAQ (reference sequence). Trimming took 5 bases from V and 1 from J; bases not matched to a gene: 7. The CDR3 has 18 residues. This CDR3 reads CASSRRTSGGGGTDTQYF. The CDR3 bases are TGTGCCAGCAGCCGTCGGACTAGCGGGGGGGGTGGCACAGATACGCAGTATTTT. Looking up the rest from reference TRBV7-9 and TRBJ2-3 gives the full variable domain: DTGVSQNPRHKITKRGQNVTFRCDPISEHNRLYWYRQTLGQGPEFLTYFQNEAQLEKSRLLSDRFSAERPKGSFSTLEIQRTEQGDSAMYLCASSRRTSGGGGTDTQYFGPGTRLTVL.